This is a list of T cell receptor beta chains from one sample in a study of T cell changes during pregnancy in multiple sclerosis. Sequenced by immunoSEQ multiplex PCR; TCRdb stores in-frame clones only, minus some. The data contain some 70,000 clones, approximately 94% of them singletons. Source: peripheral blood, taken in the second trimester of pregnancy. The receptors shown here come from a female donor in good health, enrolled as a control in a pregnancy study. The CDR3 runs from the conserved cysteine through the conserved F or W. The order of the fields is D gene, V gene, J gene, clone size, CDR3 protein, CDR3 DNA. D genes are given only for firm matches. Where a row states a size, it is once, few, many or the class of an expanded clone; other rows omit it.

NA	TRBV5-8	TRBJ1-6	few	CASSFPNTYNSPLHF	TGTGCCAGCAGCTTTCCGAACACCTATAATTCACCCCTCCACTTT
TRBD1	TRBV6-1	TRBJ2-2	NA	CASSGTGGLNTGELFF	TGTGCCAGCAGTGGAACAGGGGGCTTGAACACCGGGGAGCTGTTTTTT
NA	TRBV7-3	TRBJ2-5	NA	CASSPRGGTQYF	TGTGCCAGCAGCCCAAGGGGGGGGACCCAGTACTTC
NA	TRBV18	TRBJ1-2	few	CASSPPGQNYGYTF	TGTGCCAGCTCACCTCCTGGACAGAACTATGGCTACACCTTC
NA	TRBV19	TRBJ2-3	NA	CASSTTGFVVADTQYF	TGTGCCAGTAGCACAACCGGGTTTGTCGTGGCAGATACGCAGTATTTT
NA	TRBV27	TRBJ2-1	NA	CASSSRPPSSYNEQFF	TGTGCCAGCAGTTCCCGCCCACCGAGCTCCTACAATGAGCAGTTCTTC
NA	TRBV4-1	TRBJ1-4	NA	CASSQGRQGDEKLFF	TGCGCCAGCAGCCAAGGACGGCAGGGTGATGAAAAACTGTTTTTT
TRBD1	TRBV2	TRBJ1-2	NA	CASSESTGALYGYTF	TGTGCCAGCAGTGAATCGACAGGGGCCCTCTATGGCTACACCTTC
TRBD1	TRBV11-2	TRBJ1-3	NA	CASSHGTGPGNTIYF	TGTGCCAGCAGCCATGGGACAGGCCCTGGAAACACCATATATTTT
NA	TRBV6-6	TRBJ1-6	NA	CASSYLASDSPLHF	TGTGCCAGCAGTTATCTGGCGAGCGATTCACCCCTCCACTTT
NA	TRBV14	TRBJ1-6	NA	CASSQDDGQPRRSHGMALHF	TGTGCCAGCAGCCAAGATGATGGGCAGCCACGTCGCAGCCACGGGATGGCCCTCCACTTT
NA	TRBV27	TRBJ1-4	NA	CASSRTRLNEKLFF	TGTGCCAGCAGTCGGACACGGCTTAATGAAAAACTGTTTTTT
NA	TRBV10-3	TRBJ1-1	NA	CAIRERRVGTEAFF	TGTGCCATCAGGGAGCGGCGGGTTGGGACTGAAGCTTTCTTT
TRBD2	TRBV7-8	TRBJ2-1	NA	CASSYRDYSSNEQFF	TGTGCCAGCAGCTACCGGGACTACTCCTCTAATGAGCAGTTCTTC
TRBD1	TRBV28	TRBJ1-5	NA	CASSRTGYNQPQHF	TGTGCCAGCAGCCGGACAGGGTACAATCAGCCCCAGCATTTT
NA	TRBV7-8	TRBJ1-2	few	CASSLEGNRNGYTF	TGTGCCAGCAGCTTAGAGGGGAACAGGAATGGCTACACCTTC
TRBD1	TRBV19	TRBJ1-6	NA	CASSPSTGGGSPLHF	TGTGCCAGTAGTCCGTCGACAGGGGGTGGATCACCCCTCCACTTT
TRBD1	TRBV2	TRBJ1-3	NA	CASSQRTGGLRNTIYF	TGTGCCAGCAGTCAAAGGACAGGGGGCTTGAGAAACACCATATATTTT
NA	TRBV6-4	TRBJ1-2	NA	CASSKEAPSNYGYTF	TGTGCCAGCAGTAAGGAGGCCCCCTCTAACTATGGCTACACCTTC
TRBD1	TRBV5-5	TRBJ2-7	few	CASSWLRDRSYEQYF	TGTGCCAGCAGCTGGCTCCGGGACAGGTCCTACGAGCAGTACTTC
TRBD1	TRBV5-1	TRBJ2-7	NA	CASSSGQVHEQYF	TGCGCCAGCAGCTCCGGACAGGTCCACGAGCAGTACTTC
NA	TRBV5-8	TRBJ1-3	NA	CATKTASGNTIYF	TGTGCCACGAAGACAGCTTCTGGAAACACCATATATTTT
NA	TRBV5-1	TRBJ2-7	NA	CASSLARQGSYEQYF	TGCGCCAGCAGCTTGGCCCGGCAGGGCTCCTACGAGCAGTACTTC
NA	TRBV5-8	TRBJ1-2	NA	CASSSQGYGYTF	TGTGCCAGCAGCTCCCAGGGGTATGGCTACACCTTC
TRBD1	TRBV18	TRBJ1-3	NA	CASSPGTGGRGSGNTIYF	TGTGCCAGCTCCCCCGGGACAGGGGGCCGTGGGTCTGGAAACACCATATATTTT
TRBD1	TRBV5-5	TRBJ1-2	NA	CASSLGTGDGYTF	TGTGCCAGCAGCCTAGGGACAGGGGATGGCTACACCTTC
NA	TRBV6-1	TRBJ1-1	NA	CASSERQGGTEAFF	TGTGCCAGCAGTGAAAGGCAGGGAGGTACTGAAGCTTTCTTT
TRBD1	TRBV15	TRBJ1-2	NA	CATSATGGNYGYTF	TGTGCCACCAGCGCCACAGGGGGCAACTATGGCTACACCTTC
TRBD1	TRBV7-2	TRBJ1-3	NA	CASSLAHGTAGNTIYF	TGTGCCAGCAGCTTAGCCCATGGGACAGCCGGAAACACCATATATTTT
NA	TRBV12-5	TRBJ2-2	once	CASGGSGELFF	TGTGCTAGCGGAGGTTCGGGGGAGCTGTTTTTT
NA	TRBV13	TRBJ1-4	NA	CASSLVTAEEKLFF	TGTGCCAGCAGCTTGGTTACGGCGGAAGAAAAACTGTTTTTT
TRBD2	TRBV5-1	TRBJ2-1	NA	CASSFVLAGDNEQFF	TGCGCCAGCAGCTTCGTACTAGCGGGGGACAATGAGCAGTTCTTC
TRBD1	TRBV5-1	TRBJ1-1	NA	CASSPDREYLLTEAFF	TGCGCCAGCAGCCCGGACAGGGAGTACCTCCTCACTGAAGCTTTCTTT
NA	TRBV6-5	TRBJ2-5	once	CASSYLVGVETQYF	TGTGCCAGCAGTTACCTTGTCGGGGTGGAGACCCAGTACTTC
NA	TRBV2	TRBJ1-2	NA	CASTYRSTSYGYTF	TGTGCCAGCACTTACAGGTCTACCTCCTATGGCTACACCTTC
TRBD1	TRBV11-2	TRBJ1-6	NA	CASRDPRTGGINSPLHF	TGTGCCAGCAGAGACCCTCGGACAGGGGGAATCAATTCACCCCTCCACTTT
NA	TRBV7-9	TRBJ1-2	NA	CATDFKGERGYTF	TGTGCCACCGACTTTAAGGGGGAGAGAGGCTACACCTTC
TRBD1	TRBV15	TRBJ1-2	NA	CATSRGSDRVLLYGYTF	TGTGCCACCAGCAGAGGGAGCGACAGGGTCCTCCTCTATGGCTACACCTTC
NA	TRBV6-5	TRBJ1-3	NA	CASSYEYGNTIYF	TGTGCCAGCAGTTACGAGTATGGAAACACCATATATTTT
NA	TRBV6-1	TRBJ1-2	NA	CASSEAGGGSYGYTF	TGTGCCAGCAGTGAAGCGGGGGGGGGAAGCTATGGCTACACCTTC
TRBD1	TRBV7-9	TRBJ1-4	once	CASSRDRAERKLFF	TGTGCCAGCAGCCGAGACAGGGCGGAGAGGAAACTGTTTTTT
TRBD1	TRBV11-2	TRBJ1-4	NA	CASSSRQGTEKLFF	TGTGCCAGCAGCTCCCGACAGGGTACTGAAAAACTGTTTTTT
TRBD2	TRBV11-3	TRBJ2-3	once	CASSLQAGGADTQYF	TGTGCCAGCAGCTTACAAGCGGGGGGGGCAGATACGCAGTATTTT
TRBD2	TRBV7-6	TRBJ2-6	NA	CASRLEAGGPSGANVLTF	TGTGCCAGCAGGCTAGAGGCGGGGGGTCCCTCTGGGGCCAACGTCCTGACTTTC
TRBD2	TRBV7-9	TRBJ2-3	NA	CASSPRALAGNMDTQYF	TGTGCCAGCAGCCCTCGTGCCCTAGCGGGGAATATGGATACGCAGTATTTT
TRBD1	TRBV29-1	TRBJ1-1	NA	CSAPGGTEAFF	TGCAGTGCTCCAGGGGGCACTGAAGCTTTCTTT
NA	TRBV15	TRBJ1-5	once	CATSRVTGPQHF	TGTGCCACCAGCAGAGTAACGGGGCCCCAGCATTTT
NA	TRBV4-1	TRBJ2-7	NA	CASSRLAGERYEQYF	TGCGCCAGCAGCCGCTTGGCAGGGGAGCGGTACGAGCAGTACTTC
TRBD1	TRBV7-2	TRBJ2-7	NA	CASGRGQGAYEQYF	TGTGCCAGTGGACGGGGACAGGGGGCCTACGAGCAGTACTTC
TRBD1	TRBV30	TRBJ2-7	NA	CAWSVPGTGYSIVQYF	TGTGCCTGGAGTGTACCAGGGACAGGGTACTCGATAGTGCAGTACTTC
TRBD1	TRBV2	TRBJ2-5	NA	CASGRQGQETQYF	TGTGCCAGCGGAAGACAGGGCCAAGAGACCCAGTACTTC
TRBD1	TRBV6-5	TRBJ2-1	NA	CASSYSTGSSYNEQFF	TGTGCCAGCAGTTACTCGACAGGGAGCTCCTACAATGAGCAGTTCTTC
NA	TRBV7-9	TRBJ2-7	once	CASMGRSSYEQYF	TGTGCCAGCATGGGTCGGAGCTCCTACGAGCAGTACTTC